This TCR beta chain is drawn from a study of blood T cell repertoires in COVID-19. Looking at the study overall: Acute and convalescent COVID-19 specimens originated in the United States, Italy and Spain.

This clone was seen a single time. Authors' analysis steps: By means of reference gene primer amplification, nucleated cell counts were estimated. TCRdb keeps only in-frame clones here, not all; method: immunoSEQ multiplex PCR. V and J calls plus clone size are reproduced from that table; the DNA served to infer D and trimming. The data hold under 250,000 clones, with about 91% observed a single time. Sequencing used peripheral blood. The TCR comes from a man aged 25-45 years with acute or convalescent COVID-19.

The CDR3: CASSLGTASYEQYF. The CDR3 DNA reads TGTGCCAGCAGTTTAGGGACAGCCTCCTACGAGCAGTACTTC. J is TRBJ2-7 and V is TRBV27; 7 positions agree with TRBD1. Germline CDR1 reads MNHEY; CDR2 reads SMNVEV (reference sequence). J was trimmed by 0 bases and V by 2 bases; bases with no gene match: 1. The length of the CDR3 is 14 residues.